This TCR beta chain was recovered during a study of blood T cells in healthy people across ages. This clonotype was detected only a few times. CDR1 and CDR2 (germline): DFQATT, SNEGSKA (reference sequence). After removal of 0 bases from V and 0 bases from J, the junction contained 11 bases not matched to a gene. This CDR3 contains 18 residues. The second PCR ran roughly 6 to 12 cycles with a sample-barcoded 5' primer and J-beta primers. Each cDNA molecule, via a template-switch adaptor with 12 random nucleotides, was tagged. TCRdb analysed the 5' RACE reads with MiXCR anew, one entry per CDR3 protein. The table includes about 970,000 distinct CDR3 sequences, just over 50% detected once.

The source material was blood. The TCR sequence derives from a woman in her sixties in good health. The gene calls are TRBV20-1 and TRBJ2-5; 9 bases map to TRBD2. The CDR3 DNA follows: TGCAGTGCTAGAGATGGCGCTAGCGGGACGGGTTACCAAGAGACCCAGTACTTC. Translating gives CSARDGASGTGYQETQYF.